Below, 5 T cell receptor beta chains from the same sample are listed, as sequenced in a study of blood T cell repertoires in COVID-19. Some clones are missing from TCRdb's copy, which holds only in-frame ones; the method was immunoSEQ multiplex PCR. The sample includes 45,000 to 55,000 clones, around 92% of them seen just once. The source material was peripheral blood. The receptors were sampled from a human donor in a cohort sampled during active COVID-19.

V and J are TRBV11-3 and TRBJ2-1, with D possibly matching TRBD2 (7 bases). The CDR3 consists of 16 residues. The V end lost 0 bases, the J end lost 8 bases, and 17 bases lay between the germline ends. In germline, CDR1 is SGHNT, CDR2 YENEEA. DNA of the CDR3: TGTGCCAGCAGCTTAGATGGGAGGGGGGGCGTAGATGAGCAGTTCTTC. Translating it yields CASSLDGRGGVDEQFF.

J is TRBJ2-1 and V is TRBV7-3; 7 bases are a match to TRBD1. With 5 bases clipped from V and 8 bases from J, the junction kept 9 bases outside the gene matches. Germline V CDR1 and CDR2: SGHTA, FQGTGA. The CDR3 is 14 residues long. CDR3: CASSRDRVWDEQFF. In DNA, the CDR3 is TGTGCCAGCAGCCGCGACAGGGTGTGGGATGAGCAGTTCTTC.

The rearrangement uses TRBV27 and TRBJ2-1, with TRBD1 matching 7 bases. The CDR3 is made up of 13 amino acids. Trimming removed 5 bases from V and 9 bases from J; junction bases left unmatched: 7. CDR1 MNHEY and CDR2 SMNVEV come from the germline V gene (reference sequence). This CDR3 is CASSSDRAGEQFF. CDR3 DNA sequence: TGTGCCAGCAGTAGTGACAGGGCTGGTGAGCAGTTCTTC.

The chain joins TRBV12-5 to TRBJ2-1, with TRBD2 as a possible D gene (6 bases). Trimming shortened V by 0 bases and J by 5 bases, and 17 bases separated the two germline ends. The CDR3 spans 17 residues. CDR1 is LGHNT and CDR2 is FRNRAP in the germline V gene. CDR3 coding DNA: TGTGCTAGTGGTTTGGTACTCGGGGGACGGCGAAACAATGAGCAGTTCTTC. It encodes CASGLVLGGRRNNEQFF.

The rearrangement joins TRBV3-1 (or the pseudogene TRBV3-2) to TRBJ2-1, with D tentatively TRBD2 (6 bases). Per germline, CDR1 LGHDT and CDR2 YNNKEL (reference sequence). The CDR3 spans 14 residues. V was pared by 1 base and J by 7 bases, with 11 bases between. CDR3 loop: CASSQVGRLNEQFF. CDR3 sequence (DNA): TGTGCCAGCAGCCAAGTGGGGAGGTTGAATGAGCAGTTCTTC.